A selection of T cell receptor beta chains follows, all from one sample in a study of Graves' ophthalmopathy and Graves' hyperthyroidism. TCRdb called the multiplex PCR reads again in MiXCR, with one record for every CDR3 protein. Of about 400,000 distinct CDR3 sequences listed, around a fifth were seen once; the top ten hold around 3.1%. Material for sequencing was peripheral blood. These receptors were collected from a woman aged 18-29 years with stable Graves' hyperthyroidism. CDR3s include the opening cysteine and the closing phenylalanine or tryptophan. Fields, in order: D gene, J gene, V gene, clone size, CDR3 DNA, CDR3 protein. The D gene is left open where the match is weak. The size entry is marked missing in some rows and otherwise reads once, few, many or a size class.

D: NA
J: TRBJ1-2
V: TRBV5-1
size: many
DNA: TGCGCCAGCAGCTTGGCGGGGACCCTAAAAGGCTACACCTTC
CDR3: CASSLAGTLKGYTF

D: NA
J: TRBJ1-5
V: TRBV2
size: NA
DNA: TGTGCCAGCGGCAGACAGTACGTGGGGCAGCCCCAGCATTTT
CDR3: CASGRQYVGQPQHF

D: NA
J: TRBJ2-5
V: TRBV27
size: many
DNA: TGTGCCAGCAGTTTTTCGGCGGCCTCGACGGAGACCCAGTACTTC
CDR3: CASSFSAASTETQYF

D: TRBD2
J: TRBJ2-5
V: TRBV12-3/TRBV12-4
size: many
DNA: TGTGCCAGTGAACCTTTTAGCGGGACGGGAGAGACCCAGTACTTC
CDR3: CASEPFSGTGETQYF

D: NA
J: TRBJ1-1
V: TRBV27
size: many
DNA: TGTGCCAGCAGTTTAATCTCACAGATGAACACTGAAGCTTTCTTT
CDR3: CASSLISQMNTEAFF

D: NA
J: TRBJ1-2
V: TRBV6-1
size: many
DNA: TGTGCCAGCAGCCGCTTAGGGCCGGGGGCAAATGGCTACACCTTC
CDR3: CASSRLGPGANGYTF

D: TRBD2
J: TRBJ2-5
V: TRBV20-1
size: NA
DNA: TGCAGTGCTTTGGTTAGCGGGAGGGCTCAAGAGACCCAGTACTTC
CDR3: CSALVSGRAQETQYF

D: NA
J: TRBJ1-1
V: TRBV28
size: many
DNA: TGTGCCAGCAGTTTAAGTGCGACTGAAGCTTTCTTT
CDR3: CASSLSATEAFF

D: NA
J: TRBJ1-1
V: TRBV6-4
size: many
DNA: TGTGCCAGCAGACCCCCCAGCGGACAGAGCAAGAACACTGAAGCTTTCTTT
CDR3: CASRPPSGQSKNTEAFF

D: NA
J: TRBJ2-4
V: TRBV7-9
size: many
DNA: TGTGCCAGCAGCTCCACACAGGGCCCTCTGGACATTCAGTACTTC
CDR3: CASSSTQGPLDIQYF

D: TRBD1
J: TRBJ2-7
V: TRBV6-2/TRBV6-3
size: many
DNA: TGTGCCAGCAGAAAACAGGGGTCCTCCTACGAGCAGTACTTC
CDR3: CASRKQGSSYEQYF

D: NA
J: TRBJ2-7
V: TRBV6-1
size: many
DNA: TGTGCCAGCATGGGCGGGTTGGGAGACGAGCAGTACTTC
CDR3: CASMGGLGDEQYF

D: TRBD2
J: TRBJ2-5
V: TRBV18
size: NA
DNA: TGTGCCAGCTCACCAAGCGCTAGCGGGAGGCTCCGGGAGACCCAGTACTTC
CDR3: CASSPSASGRLRETQYF